The next 25 T cell receptor beta chains were all read from a single sample in a study of PD-1 blockade in mismatch repair-deficient tumors (dated by TCRdb to about 2017). Library preparation was by the immunoSEQ multiplex PCR assay. In TCRdb, the immuneACCESS table is reduced to in-frame sequences with V and J assigned. These tables do not hold every clone; where another copy was compared, an unresolved V gene accounts for under half, and the others remain unexplained. The table for this sample lists 60,000 to 65,000 clones; about nine tenths of them were counted only once. About 15% of the sample goes to the ten largest clones. The source material was peripheral blood, sampled 52 weeks after starting pembrolizumab. The origin of the receptors is an adult with mismatch repair-deficient cancer.

V and J are TRBV9 and TRBJ2-7; 7 nucleotides match TRBD2. The CDR3 totals 15 residues. Germline V gene sequence: CDR1 SGDLS, CDR2 YYNGEE. Trimming cost V 0 bases and J 2 bases; bases outside gene matches: 5. DNA for the CDR3: TGTGCCAGCAGCGTAGCCGCGGGAGCCGCCTACGAGCAGTACTTC. Amino acids: CASSVAAGAAYEQYF.

This chain joins TRBV29-1 and TRBJ2-5, with a weak D call TRBD1 (6 bases). Germline assignment: CDR1 SQVTM and CDR2 ANQGSEA. V was shortened by 1 base and J by 4 bases, with 7 bases between the two germline ends. The CDR3 extends over 12 amino acids. This chain's CDR3 is CSVEVGGETQYF. The CDR3 bases are TGCAGCGTTGAAGTAGGGGGAGAGACCCAGTACTTC.

V usage is TRBV27 and J usage is TRBJ2-1; D call uncertain. The CDR3 contains 13 residues. Germline V gives CDR1 MNHEY, CDR2 SMNVEV (reference sequence). Trimming stripped 0 bases from V and 5 bases from J, with 5 bases between. The CDR3 sequence: CASSLSSDNEQFF. In nucleotides, the CDR3 is TGTGCCAGCAGTTTATCCTCTGACAATGAGCAGTTCTTC.

The chain couples TRBV6-4 to TRBJ2-5; 7 bases fit TRBD1. The CDR3 runs 13 residues. Trimming removed 8 bases from V and 4 bases from J; junction bases left unmatched: 7. In germline, CDR1 is MRHNA, CDR2 SNTAGT. The CDR3 DNA is TGTGCCAGCCGGCAAGGACAGGTAGAGACCCAGTACTTC. Translated: CASRQGQVETQYF.

V is TRBV30 and J is TRBJ2-7; no definite D call. V dropped 0 bases and J dropped 3 bases, with 9 bases sitting between them. This CDR3 region has 13 residues. Germline CDR1 is GTSNPN and CDR2 is SVGIG (reference sequence). For the CDR3, the DNA is TGTGCCTGGAGTGTCCCACCTCACTACGAGCAGTACTTC. It is translated as CAWSVPPHYEQYF.

The J gene is TRBJ1-1, the V gene TRBV6-6, with D uncertain. CDR1 MNHNY and CDR2 SVGAGI come from the germline V gene (reference sequence). This CDR3 comprises 13 residues. V lost 2 bases and J lost 7, with 11 bases in between. The CDR3 is CASSYVKAHEAFF. DNA for the CDR3: TGTGCCAGCAGTTACGTCAAAGCGCATGAAGCTTTCTTT.

This rearrangement joins TRBV5-6 to TRBJ2-7, with D unclear. The CDR3 is made up of 15 amino acids. The V end was cut by 0 bases, the J end by 3 bases, with 13 bases between. Germline lookup yields CDR1 SGHDT and CDR2 YYEEEE. CDR3 coding DNA: TGTGCCAGCAGCTTGGGGCAGGAGAACTTCTACGAGCAGTACTTC. It translates to CASSLGQENFYEQYF.

This clone was recorded once. V gene TRBV7-2 combines with J gene TRBJ1-1; D remains unclear. The germline V gene has CDR1 SGHTA and CDR2 FQGNSA. CDR3 length: 14 residues. Trimming left V 2 bases short and J 6 bases short, with 13 bases between. The CDR3 DNA follows: TGTGCCAGCAGCTTACGTTCGGGTGGCGCTGAAGCTTTCTTT. Encoded protein: CASSLRSGGAEAFF.

Only one count was recorded for this clone. The V and J genes are TRBV25-1 and TRBJ1-1; D may be TRBD1 (6 bases). The V and J ends lost 0 bases and 3 bases respectively, with 14 bases between them. Germline values: CDR1 MGHDK, CDR2 SYGVNS. CDR3 length: 16 residues. The CDR3 nucleotides are TGTGCCAGCAGTGAATATAGGGGGTTTCCTCACACTGAAGCTTTCTTT. This sequence encodes CASSEYRGFPHTEAFF.

The V and J genes are TRBV2 and TRBJ2-7; 9 nucleotides match TRBD1. Germline V gene sequence: CDR1 SNHLY, CDR2 FYNNEI. The junction had 2 bases not matched to a gene; V was cut back by 2 bases and J by 0 bases. The CDR3 length is 15 residues. CDR3 region: CASSERDRASYEQYF. DNA for the CDR3: TGTGCCAGCAGTGAACGGGACAGGGCCTCCTACGAGCAGTACTTC.

The rearrangement uses TRBV6-1 and TRBJ1-5; D call uncertain. This CDR3 has 15 amino acids. Germline assignment: CDR1 MNHNS and CDR2 SASEGT. V was trimmed by 6 bases and J by 0 bases, leaving 12 bases between them. The CDR3 region has the DNA TGTGCCAGCAGGCTGCAACGGAATAGCAATCAGCCCCAGCATTTT. Protein sequence: CASRLQRNSNQPQHF.

This chain connects TRBV5-4 to TRBJ2-5, with 9 bases matching TRBD1. CDR3 length: 15 amino acids. V trimming: 2 bases; J trimming: 3 bases; junction bases outside the gene matches: 5. Germline-derived CDR1 and CDR2 are SGHNT and YYREEE (reference sequence). DNA for the CDR3: TGTGCCAGCAGCTTACAGGGGGCGCGGGAAGAGACCCAGTACTTC. Its protein is CASSLQGAREETQYF. The full variable domain, completed using reference TRBV5-4 and TRBJ2-5, is ETGVTQSPTHLIKTRGQQVTLRCSSQSGHNTVSWYQQALGQGPQFIFQYYREEENGRGNFPPRFSGLQFPNYSSELNVNALELDDSALYLCASSLQGAREETQYFGPGTRLLVL.

This clone was seen more than once but under ten times. V is TRBV10-1 and J is TRBJ2-7; TRBD2 matches at 7 bases. The CDR3 is 14 residues long. V shed 7 bases and J 3 bases; nucleotides not matched to a gene: 9. Germline CDR1 is WNHNN and CDR2 is SYGVQD (reference sequence). CDR3 sequence: CASTTSGKCYEQYF. Here the CDR3 DNA reads TGCGCCAGCACGACCAGCGGGAAGTGCTACGAGCAGTACTTC.

The chain couples TRBV4-1 to TRBJ1-1; D perhaps matches TRBD1 (5 bases). V lost 1 base, J lost 3 bases, and 12 bases lay in between. This CDR3 spans 15 amino acids. Per germline, CDR1 MGHRA and CDR2 YSYEKL. The CDR3 loop reads CASSQVKTGDTEAFF. The CDR3 DNA is TGCGCCAGCAGCCAAGTCAAAACGGGGGACACTGAAGCTTTCTTT.

This clone appeared once. CDR3 residues: CATLIGQGGSYEQYF. For the CDR3, the DNA is TGTGCCACCCTGATTGGACAGGGTGGATCCTACGAGCAGTACTTC. This chain uses TRBV10-3 with TRBJ2-7; TRBD1 matches 8 bases. Germline assignment: CDR1 ENHRY and CDR2 SYGVKD. The CDR3 totals 15 residues. With 10 bases clipped from V and 1 base from J, the junction kept 12 bases outside the gene matches.

The V and J genes are TRBV5-4 and TRBJ1-1, with TRBD1 as a possible D gene (5 bases). V dropped 0 bases and J dropped 4 bases, with 13 bases sitting between them. Germline V gene lookup returns CDR1 SGHNT and CDR2 YYREEE (reference sequence). The CDR3 extends over 15 amino acids. CDR3 sequence (DNA): TGTGCCAGCAGCTTGGGGGCCGGGGGGTTCACTGAAGCTTTCTTT. It specifies CASSLGAGGFTEAFF.

This clone occurred once. V and J are TRBV11-1 and TRBJ2-3; 10 bases are a match to TRBD2. The CDR3 has 16 residues. Germline CDR1 and CDR2: SGHAT and FQDESV (reference sequence). With V trimmed by 5 bases and J by 2 bases, 7 bases remained unmatched. The CDR3 region is CASSTPGTSDTDTQYF. Here the CDR3 DNA reads TGTGCCAGCAGCACGCCCGGGACTAGCGACACAGATACGCAGTATTTT.

This clone was recorded once. This chain links TRBV4-1 with TRBJ1-2; the D is unclear. Germline V lookup: CDR1 MGHRA, CDR2 YSYEKL. CDR3 length: 15 amino acids. V lost 1 base to trimming and J lost 4 bases, with 13 bases between them. The CDR3 DNA reads TGCGCCAGCAGCCAAGCGGACCGGGCCCCCTATGGCTACACCTTC. Its translation is CASSQADRAPYGYTF.

The chain recombines TRBV4-1 with TRBJ2-2; 15 bases line up with TRBD2. The CDR3 is 20 residues long. Germline V gene data show CDR1 as MGHRA and CDR2 as YSYEKL. V shed 4 bases and J 4 bases; nucleotides not matched to a gene: 13. CDR3 nucleotide sequence: TGCGCCAGCAGCCGATACCCAGGGACTAGCGGGAGGCTTTCCACCGGGGAGCTGTTTTTT. This codes for CASSRYPGTSGRLSTGELFF.

This chain connects TRBV1 to TRBJ2-2; no DNA check was done on the table's D call, TRBD2. TRBV1 is shown as a pseudogene. There are 18 residues in the CDR3. The CDR3 loop is CTSTPRSSGRVGTGELFF. The CDR3 coding sequence is TGCACCAGCACCCCCCGGTCTAGCGGGAGGGTAGGGACCGGGGAGCTGTTTTTT.

The gene calls are TRBV14 and TRBJ1-2; 7 nucleotides align to TRBD1. Per germline, CDR1 SGHDN and CDR2 FVKESK. J was trimmed by 1 base and V by 3 bases; bases with no gene match: 5. The CDR3 spans 15 residues. Here the CDR3 DNA reads TGTGCCAGCAGCCAGGAGACAGGGTTTAACTATGGCTACACCTTC. Residues: CASSQETGFNYGYTF.

The chain has TRBV6-1 and TRBJ2-7; no clear D gene. CDR1 and CDR2 from the germline V gene are MNHNS and SASEGT. V lost 7 bases, J lost 3 bases, and 16 bases lay in between. The CDR3 has 14 residues. Written as DNA, the CDR3 is TGTGCCAGCAAAAGACCGCAGTCGGGCTACGAGCAGTACTTC. This gives the protein CASKRPQSGYEQYF.

Remarks on this clone: One end of the junction is discordant with germline, which a read error may explain. This sample also contains other DNA sequences that code for the same CDR3. This chain uses TRBV7-9 with TRBJ2-3, with no clear D. Germline V gene data show CDR1 as SEHNR and CDR2 as FQNEAQ (reference sequence). CDR3 length: 15 residues. The CDR3 loop is CASSLLRLSTDTQYF. The DNA for the CDR3 is TGCGCCAGCAGCTTATTAAGACTTAGCACAGATACGCAGTATTTT.

This sequence joins TRBV27 and TRBJ2-7; 9 nucleotides line up with TRBD2. Per the germline V gene, CDR1 is MNHEY and CDR2 is SMNVEV (reference sequence). This CDR3 has 13 residues. V trimming: 3 bases; J trimming: 6 bases; junction bases outside the gene matches: 3. CDR3: CASSFRTSAEQYF. The CDR3 DNA is TGTGCCAGCAGTTTTCGGACTAGCGCCGAGCAGTACTTC.

V gene TRBV7-8 combines with J gene TRBJ1-2; the D is unclear. V lost 0 bases, J lost 4 bases, and 9 bases lay in between. The CDR3 loop spans 14 amino acids. Germline V CDR1 and CDR2: SGHVS, FQNEAQ. The DNA of the CDR3 is TGTGCCAGCAGCTTAGCGGGTTCCGGCTATGGCTACACCTTC. Encoded protein: CASSLAGSGYGYTF.